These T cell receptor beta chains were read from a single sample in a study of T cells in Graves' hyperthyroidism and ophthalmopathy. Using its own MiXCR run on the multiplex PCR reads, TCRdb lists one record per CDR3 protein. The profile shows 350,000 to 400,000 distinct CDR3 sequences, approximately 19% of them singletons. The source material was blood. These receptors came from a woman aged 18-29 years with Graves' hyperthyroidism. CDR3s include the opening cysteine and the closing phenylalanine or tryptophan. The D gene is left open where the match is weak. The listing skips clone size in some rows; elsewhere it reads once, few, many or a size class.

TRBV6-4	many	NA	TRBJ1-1	CASKQNVATEAFF	TGTGCCAGCAAGCAAAATGTCGCCACTGAAGCTTTCTTT
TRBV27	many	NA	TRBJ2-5	CASSLAGTEKETQYF	TGTGCCAGCAGTTTAGCCGGGACGGAAAAAGAGACCCAGTACTTC
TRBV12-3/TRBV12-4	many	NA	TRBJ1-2	CASSFSGPNYGYTF	TGTGCCAGCAGTTTCAGCGGTCCTAACTATGGCTACACCTTC
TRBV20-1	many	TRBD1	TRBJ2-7	CSAPGTGSYEQYF	TGCAGTGCCCCCGGGACAGGGAGCTACGAGCAGTACTTC
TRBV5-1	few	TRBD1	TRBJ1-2	CASSLGTGNTYGYTF	TGCGCCAGCAGCTTGGGGACAGGGAACACCTATGGCTACACCTTC
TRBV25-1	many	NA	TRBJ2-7	CASSEQGSYEQYF	TGTGCCAGCAGTGAACAGGGTTCCTACGAGCAGTACTTC
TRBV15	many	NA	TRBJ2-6	CATSRQNGVLTF	TGTGCCACCAGCAGACAAAACGGCGTCCTGACTTTC
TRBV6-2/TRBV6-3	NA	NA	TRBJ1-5	CASSIYRDKPKAVSQPQHF	TGTGCCAGCAGCATTTACCGGGACAAGCCTAAGGCTGTTAGTCAGCCCCAGCATTTT
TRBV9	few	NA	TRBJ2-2	CASSVANPLNTGELFF	TGTGCCAGCAGCGTAGCAAATCCTCTTAACACCGGGGAGCTGTTTTTT
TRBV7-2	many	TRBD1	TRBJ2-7	CASSYRQKGQGGYEQYF	TGTGCCAGCAGCTACAGGCAGAAGGGACAGGGGGGGTACGAGCAGTACTTC
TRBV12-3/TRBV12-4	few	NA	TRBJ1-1	CASSFPEGEAFF	TGTGCCAGCAGTTTCCCGGAGGGTGAAGCTTTCTTT
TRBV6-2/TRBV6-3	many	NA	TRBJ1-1	CASSDPWDISRTVEAFF	TGTGCCAGCAGTGACCCCTGGGACATCTCGCGAACCGTTGAAGCTTTCTTT
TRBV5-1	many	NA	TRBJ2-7	CASGRDALSYEQYF	TGCGCCAGCGGTAGGGACGCTCTCTCCTACGAGCAGTACTTC
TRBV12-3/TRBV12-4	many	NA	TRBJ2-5	CASSFSGVGETQYF	TGTGCCAGCAGTTTTTCGGGGGTAGGAGAGACCCAGTACTTC
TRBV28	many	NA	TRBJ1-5	CASRSPGLGNQPQHF	TGTGCCAGCAGGTCGCCGGGGCTCGGCAATCAGCCCCAGCATTTT
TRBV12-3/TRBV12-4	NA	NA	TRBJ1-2	CASSSEGSVYGYTF	TGTGCCAGCAGTTCCGAGGGATCGGTCTATGGCTACACCTTC
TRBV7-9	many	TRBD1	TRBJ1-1	CASGKLGGTALEAFF	TGTGCCAGCGGCAAGCTTGGGGGGACAGCCCTTGAAGCTTTCTTT
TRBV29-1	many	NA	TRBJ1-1	CSVERGGQEAFF	TGCAGCGTCGAGAGGGGTGGGCAAGAAGCTTTCTTT
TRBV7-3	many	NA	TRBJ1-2	CASSLSGSSVYYGYTF	TGTGCCAGCAGCTTATCGGGTTCTTCGGTCTACTATGGCTACACCTTC
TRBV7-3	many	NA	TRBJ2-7	CASSLTGGRDEQYF	TGTGCCAGCAGCTTAACCGGGGGCCGCGACGAGCAGTACTTC
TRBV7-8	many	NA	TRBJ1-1	CASGLIRTEAFF	TGTGCCAGCGGCTTGATTAGGACTGAAGCTTTCTTT
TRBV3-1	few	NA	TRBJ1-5	CASSQNPGNQPQHF	TGTGCCAGCAGCCAAAACCCCGGGAATCAGCCCCAGCATTTT
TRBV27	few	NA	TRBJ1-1	CASVHGTEAFF	TGTGCCAGCGTTCATGGGACTGAAGCTTTCTTT
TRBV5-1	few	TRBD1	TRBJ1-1	CASSDFSPGQGAEAFF	TGCGCCAGCAGCGATTTTTCCCCGGGACAGGGGGCTGAAGCTTTCTTT
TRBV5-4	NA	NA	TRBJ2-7	CASSLERFEQYF	TGTGCCAGCAGCTTGGAACGGTTCGAGCAGTACTTC
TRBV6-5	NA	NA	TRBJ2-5	CASSLMGHYQETQYF	TGTGCCAGCAGTTTGATGGGGCACTACCAAGAGACCCAGTACTTC
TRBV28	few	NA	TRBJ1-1	CASSFKENTEAFF	TGTGCCAGCAGTTTTAAGGAGAACACTGAAGCTTTCTTT
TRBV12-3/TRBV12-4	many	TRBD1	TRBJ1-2	CASSLTPDRGIHGYTF	TGTGCCAGCAGTTTAACACCAGACAGGGGGATCCATGGCTACACCTTC
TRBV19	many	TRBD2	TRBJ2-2	CASRARGKTGELFF	TGTGCCAGCCGAGCGCGGGGGAAAACCGGGGAGCTGTTTTTT
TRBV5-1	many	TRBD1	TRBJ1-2	CASSQTYRGRGYTF	TGCGCCAGCAGCCAAACCTACAGGGGCCGGGGCTACACCTTC
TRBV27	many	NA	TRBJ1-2	CASRGLYYGYTF	TGTGCCAGCCGGGGGCTCTACTATGGCTACACCTTC
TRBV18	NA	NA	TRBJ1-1	CACSLATNTEAFF	TGTGCCTGCTCACTGGCCACGAACACTGAAGCTTTCTTT
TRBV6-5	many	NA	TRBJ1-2	CASTTRGSYGYTF	TGTGCCAGCACCACACGGGGCAGCTATGGCTACACCTTC
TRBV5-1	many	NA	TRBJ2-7	CASSSGAGFGQYF	TGCGCCAGCAGCTCGGGAGCTGGTTTCGGGCAGTACTTC
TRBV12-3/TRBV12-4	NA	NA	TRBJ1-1	CASSFARVVFAEAFF	TGTGCCAGCAGTTTTGCCCGGGTCGTATTCGCTGAAGCTTTCTTT
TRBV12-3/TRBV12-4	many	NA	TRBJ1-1	CASSNKPGHKIIEAFF	TGTGCCAGCAGCAACAAACCGGGACACAAAATCATTGAAGCTTTCTTT
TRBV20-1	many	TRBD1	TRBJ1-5	CSARRTGALNQPQHF	TGCAGTGCTAGGCGGACAGGGGCCCTCAATCAGCCCCAGCATTTT
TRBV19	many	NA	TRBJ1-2	CASTGTQARYTF	TGTGCCAGTACCGGGACCCAGGCGCGCTACACCTTC
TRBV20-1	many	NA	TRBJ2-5	CSARGRSRDWETQYF	TGCAGTGCTAGAGGGAGGTCGAGGGACTGGGAGACCCAGTACTTC
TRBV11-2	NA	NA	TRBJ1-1	CASSRIRGFFTEAFF	TGTGCCAGCAGCCGGATCCGGGGTTTTTTTACTGAAGCTTTCTTT
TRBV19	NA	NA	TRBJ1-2	CASSVLEEGYTF	TGTGCCAGTAGTGTACTCGAAGAGGGCTACACCTTC
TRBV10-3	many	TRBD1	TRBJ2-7	CAISPDRGRVYEQYF	TGTGCCATCAGTCCAGACAGGGGAAGGGTCTACGAGCAGTACTTC
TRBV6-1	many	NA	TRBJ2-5	CASLQETQYF	TGTGCCAGCTTACAAGAGACCCAGTACTTC
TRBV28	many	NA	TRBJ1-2	CASIDRWTYGYTF	TGTGCCAGCATTGACAGGTGGACCTATGGCTACACCTTC
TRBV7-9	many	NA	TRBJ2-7	CASSSSPHEQYF	TGTGCCAGCAGCTCCTCGCCGCACGAGCAGTACTTC
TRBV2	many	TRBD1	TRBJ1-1	CASSEGSGGLKNTEAFF	TGTGCCAGCAGTGAAGGATCAGGGGGCCTCAAGAACACTGAAGCTTTCTTT
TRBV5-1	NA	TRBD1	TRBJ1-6	CASSFGTVNSPLHF	TGCGCCAGCAGCTTCGGGACAGTTAATTCACCCCTCCACTTT
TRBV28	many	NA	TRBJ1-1	CASSFPGGGTEAFF	TGTGCCAGCAGTTTCCCGGGAGGGGGCACTGAAGCTTTCTTT
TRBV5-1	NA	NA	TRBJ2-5	CASSSELRQETQYF	TGCGCCAGCAGCTCGGAACTCCGGCAAGAGACCCAGTACTTC
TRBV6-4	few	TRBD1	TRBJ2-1	CASSAGTGASFF	TGTGCTAGCAGTGCCGGGACAGGGGCGTCGTTCTTC
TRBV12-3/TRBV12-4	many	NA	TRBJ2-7	CASSFEMDPGGPPYEQYF	TGTGCCAGCAGTTTCGAAATGGATCCGGGCGGGCCCCCCTACGAGCAGTACTTC
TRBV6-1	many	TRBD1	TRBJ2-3	CASSEGTGGADTQYF	TGTGCCAGCAGTGAAGGGACAGGGGGCGCAGATACGCAGTATTTT
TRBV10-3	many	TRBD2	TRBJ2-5	CAIGLAGGGRETQYF	TGTGCCATCGGACTAGCGGGGGGCGGGAGAGAGACCCAGTACTTC